Following are 30 T cell receptor beta chains from one sample sequenced in a study of T cell responses to AZD1222 COVID-19 vaccine. Repertoires were generated with immunoSEQ multiplex PCR, while TCRdb's copy carries only in-frame clones and drops some. Of 90,000 to 150,000 clones detected, approximately 90% appear once; the ten largest clones hold roughly 2.4%. The material sequenced was peripheral blood, taken on day 0 of AZD1222 vaccination. The receptors originated from an adult in good health.

The chain uses TRBV2 and TRBJ2-1, with 12 positions matching TRBD2. This CDR3 contains 14 residues. CDR1 and CDR2 (germline): SNHLY, FYNNEI. V trimming: 5 bases; J trimming: 7 bases; junction bases outside the gene matches: 3. The CDR3 coding sequence is TGTGCCAGCAGTCTCACTAGCGGGGGGAATGAGCAGTTCTTC. This gives the protein CASSLTSGGNEQFF.

The V and J genes are TRBV29-1 and TRBJ2-7; TRBD1 agrees at 8 bases. V lost 6 bases and J lost 5; bases outside the gene matches: 6. From germline, CDR1 is SQVTM and CDR2 ANQGSEA. CDR3 length equals 12 residues. This CDR3 reads CSVSRTGHEQYF. The CDR3 coding sequence is TGCAGCGTCTCAAGGACAGGGCACGAGCAGTACTTC.

J is TRBJ2-3 and V is TRBV30; D possibly corresponds to TRBD2 (7 bases). The CDR3 spans 13 residues. CDR1 is GTSNPN, CDR2 SVGIG, per germline (reference sequence). V lost 3 bases and J 6 bases, leaving 13 bases between the germline ends. The CDR3 sequence: CAWSLGGGDTQYF. CDR3 sequence (DNA): TGTGCCTGGAGCCTAGGGGGGGGCGATACGCAGTATTTT.

This clone was counted only a few times. The chain has TRBV19 and TRBJ1-2, with 9 bases matching TRBD1. Germline loops: CDR1 LNHDA, CDR2 SQIVND (reference sequence). This CDR3 is built from 15 residues. Trimming at V came to 3 bases and at J to 5 bases, leaving 7 bases not matched to a gene. CDR3 nucleotides: TGTGCCAGTAGTATGGCCGGGACAGGGCTATATGGCTACACCTTC. This codes for CASSMAGTGLYGYTF.

V is TRBV20-1 and J is TRBJ1-1; D unclear. The germline gives CDR1 DFQATT, CDR2 SNEGSKA (reference sequence). The length of the CDR3 is 13 residues. Trimming removed 3 bases from V and 1 base from J, with 9 bases in between. The DNA for the CDR3 is TGCAGTGCTAGTAGCAGGACGAACACTGAAGCTTTCTTT. Translating gives CSASSRTNTEAFF.

The chain employs TRBV19 and TRBJ2-1; D unclear. V was pared by 5 bases and J by 5 bases, with 4 bases between. The V gene's germline CDR1 is LNHDA and CDR2 SQIVND (reference sequence). The CDR3 is made up of 11 amino acids. The CDR3 protein is CASSLDNEQFF. CDR3 nucleotide sequence: TGTGCCAGTAGTCTTGACAATGAGCAGTTCTTC.

The chain is built from TRBV19 and TRBJ2-5; tentatively, D is TRBD1 (6 bases). The CDR3 is made up of 15 amino acids. The V gene lost 5 bases and the J gene lost 5 bases, with 18 bases spanning the gap. Germline CDR1 and CDR2: LNHDA and SQIVND (reference sequence). CDR3 DNA sequence: TGTGCCAGTAGTGGAAAGACAGGAGTAGGGGAGACCCAGTACTTC. Residues: CASSGKTGVGETQYF.

This chain links TRBV29-1 with TRBJ2-7; D remains unclear. Germline CDR1 is SQVTM and CDR2 is ANQGSEA. V lost 4 bases and J lost 6, with 16 bases in between. The CDR3 is made up of 13 amino acids. The DNA for the CDR3 is TGCAGCGTTGCCCAGCCTTTCACCGGCGAGCAGTACTTC. This sequence encodes CSVAQPFTGEQYF.

The gene calls are TRBV11-2 and TRBJ2-6, with unresolved D. Trimming stripped 8 bases from V and 0 bases from J, with 5 bases between. This CDR3 has 13 residues. Germline CDR1 and CDR2: SGHAT and FQNNGV. CDR3 nucleotide sequence: TGTGCCAGCCTTTTCTCTGGGGCCAACGTCCTGACTTTC. It yields the protein CASLFSGANVLTF. Filled out from reference TRBV11-2 and TRBJ2-6, the complete variable domain reads EAGVAQSPRYKIIEKRQSVAFWCNPISGHATLYWYQQILGQGPKLLIQFQNNGVVDDSQLPKDRFSAERLKGVDSTLKIQPAKLEDSAVYLCASLFSGANVLTFGAGSRLTVL.

The chain employs TRBV5-8 and TRBJ2-5, with TRBD2 matching 9 bases. V shed 0 bases, J shed 3 bases, and the junction held 3 bases outside the gene matches. The CDR3 runs 15 residues. The germline V gene has CDR1 SGHTS and CDR2 YDEGEE. CDR3 DNA sequence: TGTGCCAGCAGCTTGGGCGGGAGGGGTGAAGAGACCCAGTACTTC. Amino acid sequence: CASSLGGRGEETQYF.

The chain recombines TRBV5-6 with TRBJ1-2; TRBD1 matches 7 bases. The junction had 3 bases not matched to a gene; V was cut back by 4 bases and J by 6 bases. The CDR3 covers 12 residues. The germline V gene has CDR1 SGHDT and CDR2 YYEEEE. In DNA, the CDR3 is TGTGCCAGCAGCCTGACAGGGAATGGCTACACCTTC. Protein product: CASSLTGNGYTF.

The V and J genes are TRBV27 and TRBJ2-1; 10 bases map to TRBD2. CDR1 is MNHEY, CDR2 SMNVEV, per germline (reference sequence). The J segment lost 0 bases and the V segment lost 5 bases, leaving 7 bases of the junction unmatched. CDR3 length: 17 amino acids. In DNA form, the CDR3 reads TGTGCCAGCAGTCCGGGACTAGCGCAGAGCTCCTACAATGAGCAGTTCTTC. Translated, it gives CASSPGLAQSSYNEQFF.

The gene calls are TRBV14 and TRBJ1-1; no clear D. Germline V lookup: CDR1 SGHDN, CDR2 FVKESK. The CDR3 is 13 residues long. V lost 0 bases, J lost 3 bases, and 5 bases lay in between. CDR3 sequence: CASSQDSYTEAFF. CDR3 nucleotide sequence: TGTGCCAGCAGCCAAGATTCGTACACTGAAGCTTTCTTT.

The gene calls are TRBV24-1 and TRBJ2-1; 7 bases are shared with TRBD2. The CDR3 is 15 residues long. The V and J ends lost 4 bases and 3 bases, in that order; junction bases with no gene match: 5. CDR1 is KGHDR, CDR2 SFDVKD, per germline. The CDR3 DNA reads as TGTGCCACCAGTGACGCGGGAGCAAACTACAATGAGCAGTTCTTC. Protein product: CATSDAGANYNEQFF.

J is TRBJ2-3 and V is TRBV28; 10 bases fit TRBD2. V lost 4 bases, J lost 0 bases, and 7 bases stayed unmatched. There are 17 residues in the CDR3. Germline V gene lookup returns CDR1 MDHEN and CDR2 SYDVKM. The CDR3 nucleotides read TGTGCCAGCAGTTCACCCAGGACTAGCGGTAGCACAGATACGCAGTATTTT. Translated: CASSSPRTSGSTDTQYF. Complete variable domain (other parts from reference TRBV28 and TRBJ2-3): DVKVTQSSRYLVKRTGEKVFLECVQDMDHENMFWYRQDPGLGLRLIYFSYDVKMKEKGDIPEGYSVSREKKERFSLILESASTNQTSMYLCASSSPRTSGSTDTQYFGPGTRLTVL.

The rearrangement joins TRBV28 to TRBJ1-2; 7 nucleotides align to TRBD1. The length of the CDR3 is 13 residues. Germline V CDR1 and CDR2: MDHEN, SYDVKM. V lost 10 bases and J lost 3; bases outside the gene matches: 8. In DNA form, the CDR3 reads TGTGCCACTATACGACAGGGCTACTATGGCTACACCTTC. Its protein is CATIRQGYYGYTF.

The gene calls are TRBV27 and TRBJ2-7; 9 bases map to TRBD1. Per the germline V gene, CDR1 is MNHEY and CDR2 is SMNVEV (reference sequence). There are 15 residues in the CDR3. J was trimmed by 3 bases and V by 5 bases; bases with no gene match: 8. The CDR3 region is CASSPTTGGGYEQYF. DNA of the CDR3: TGTGCCAGCAGTCCGACGACAGGGGGAGGCTACGAGCAGTACTTC.

The chain uses TRBV18 and TRBJ2-1; D is uncertain. The V end lost 6 bases, the J end lost 6 bases, and 12 bases lay between the germline ends. The germline V gene has CDR1 KGHSH and CDR2 LQKENI. This CDR3 is built from 13 residues. CDR3 amino acids: CASSSDASNEQFF. The DNA for the CDR3 is TGTGCCAGCTCGTCGGACGCCTCCAATGAGCAGTTCTTC.

The rearrangement uses TRBV28 and TRBJ1-4, with 7 bases aligning to TRBD1. With V trimmed by 5 bases and J by 12 bases, 18 bases remained unmatched. The CDR3 covers 16 residues. In germline, CDR1 is MDHEN, CDR2 SYDVKM. DNA of the CDR3: TGTGCCAGCAGTCCCGCAGGACAGGTCGTCGGTGAGGAACTGTTTTTT. Protein sequence: CASSPAGQVVGEELFF.

Regarding this clone: An end of the junction differs from the germline gene, which may be a read error. V is TRBV6-2 or TRBV6-3 and J is TRBJ1-2; a weak D match, TRBD1 (6 bases). The length of the CDR3 is 15 residues. Germline V gene sequence: CDR1 MNHEY, CDR2 SVGEGT. The CDR3 sequence: CASSYQADRVGGCTF. CDR3 DNA sequence: TGTGCCAGCAGTTACCAAGCGGACAGAGTTGGCGGCTGCACCTTC.

J is TRBJ2-1 and V is TRBV19, with 13 bases lining up with TRBD2. The germline V gene encodes CDR1 LNHDA and CDR2 SQIVND (reference sequence). The CDR3 runs 15 residues. The trim removed 4 bases at V and 8 bases at J, leaving 5 bases unmatched. CDR3 region: CASSRPTSGRHEQFF. In nucleotides, the CDR3 is TGTGCCAGTAGTAGACCGACTAGCGGGAGGCATGAGCAGTTCTTC.

The chain has TRBV28 and TRBJ1-6; D is uncertain. The length of the CDR3 is 14 residues. V lost 2 bases and J lost 5, with 7 bases in between. Germline CDR1 is MDHEN and CDR2 is SYDVKM. The DNA for the CDR3 is TGTGCCAGCAGTTTAGGAGGGAATAATTCACCCCTCCACTTT. Amino acid sequence: CASSLGGNNSPLHF.

The genes are TRBV19 and TRBJ2-5; possibly TRBD1 for D (5 bases). CDR1 is LNHDA, CDR2 SQIVND, per germline (reference sequence). The V and J ends lost 6 bases and 0 bases respectively, with 8 bases between them. This CDR3 is 13 amino acids long. The DNA for the CDR3 is TGTGCCAGTAGCCCAGGGAACCAAGAGACCCAGTACTTC. Translation: CASSPGNQETQYF.

The gene calls are TRBV18 and TRBJ2-2, with TRBD1 as a possible D gene (5 bases). The CDR3 is 15 residues long. The V end was cut by 6 bases, the J end by 7 bases, with 18 bases between. Looked up from germline, CDR1 is KGHSH and CDR2 is LQKENI. As DNA, the CDR3 is TGTGCCAGCTCGCCCGACAGAACAACTGGCGGGGAGCTGTTTTTT. As protein: CASSPDRTTGGELFF.

The chain recombines TRBV3-1 (or the pseudogene TRBV3-2) with TRBJ2-3; TRBD2 agrees at 13 bases. The V gene end was trimmed by 4 bases and the J gene end by 3 bases; junction bases not matched to a gene: 7. The CDR3 consists of 17 residues. Per the germline V gene, CDR1 is LGHDT and CDR2 is YNNKEL (reference sequence). CDR3 bases: TGTGCCAGCAGCCGAACTAGCGGGAGGGCCGGGACAGATACGCAGTATTTT. Protein: CASSRTSGRAGTDTQYF.

The chain recombines TRBV5-4 with TRBJ2-5; D ambiguous. This CDR3 spans 14 amino acids. V was pared by 3 bases and J by 2 bases, with 11 bases between. Germline V gene lookup returns CDR1 SGHNT and CDR2 YYREEE (reference sequence). The CDR3 DNA reads as TGTGCCAGCAGCTCTCCGGCCAGACAAGAGACCCAGTACTTC. As protein: CASSSPARQETQYF.

This clone has a single count. V is TRBV11-2 and J is TRBJ2-3; D is unresolved. The V gene lost 1 base and the J gene lost 11 bases, with 10 bases spanning the gap. The V gene's germline CDR1 is SGHAT and CDR2 FQNNGV. The CDR3 totals 12 residues. In DNA form, the CDR3 reads TGTGCCAGCAGCTTAGGTCGCTCCCAGCAGTATTTT. Protein sequence: CASSLGRSQQYF.

This clone appeared once. The V gene is TRBV14, the J gene TRBJ2-1, with 7 bases aligning to TRBD2. The CDR3 contains 20 residues. Trimming cost V 4 bases and J 4 bases; bases outside gene matches: 22. From germline, CDR1 is SGHDN and CDR2 FVKESK. In nucleotides, the CDR3 is TGTGCCAGCAGCCGGCGCGGAGCTAGCGGAGCAAGAGTAGGGTACAATGAGCAGTTCTTC. This translates into CASSRRGASGARVGYNEQFF.

This clone is a singleton in its sample. The chain carries TRBV30 and TRBJ1-3, with D tentatively TRBD1 (5 bases). With 2 bases removed from V and 6 bases from J, the gap between germline ends came to 11 bases. In germline, CDR1 is GTSNPN, CDR2 SVGIG (reference sequence). This CDR3 spans 13 amino acids. The CDR3 nucleotides are TGTGCCTGGAGTTTCATCAGGGAAAACACCATATATTTT. Amino acid sequence: CAWSFIRENTIYF.

The rearrangement links TRBV9 to TRBJ2-7, with 7 bases fitting TRBD2. The CDR3 contains 15 residues. With V trimmed by 4 bases and J by 2 bases, 9 bases remained unmatched. Looked up from germline, CDR1 is SGDLS and CDR2 is YYNGEE. In DNA, the CDR3 is TGTGCCAGCAGCCCCGGGAGGCAGAAGACCTACGAGCAGTACTTC. Residues: CASSPGRQKTYEQYF.